This T cell receptor (beta chain) was sequenced for a study of cytomegalovirus exposure and HLA in healthy donors. V was cut by 0 bases and J by 5 bases, with 15 bases left in between. The CDR3 has 15 residues. Germline CDR1 and CDR2: SGHKS and YYEKEE (reference sequence). The study's findings and limits: According to a later analysis, TCR clusters from the first cohort tended to co-occur in the 90 to 150 validation repertoires.

As to this clone: Its antigen is unknown.

The method was immunoSEQ multiplex PCR; TCRdb's version includes in-frame clones alone and lacks a portion of them. The sample carries approximately 100,000 clones, approximately 94% recorded once. This receptor was identified in a woman younger than 45 in good health and CMV-seropositive. Sequenced input: PBMCs. The chain uses TRBV5-5 and TRBJ2-7; a weak D match, TRBD2 (6 bases). The CDR3 nucleotides are TGTGCCAGCAGCTTGGGGACTGGGACTTCCCACGAGCAGTACTTC. The encoded protein is CASSLGTGTSHEQYF.